This TCR beta chain was sequenced for a study of blood T cell repertoires in COVID-19 (dated by TCRdb to the early 2020s). Background for the entire study: Collaborator samples came from the United States, Italy and Spain and covered acute and convalescent phases of COVID-19. The material from the prospective study consisted of cDNA or gDNA derived from T cells, B-cell-depleted T cells, or PBMCs. The dataset comprised deeply sampled blood TCRbeta repertoires from subjects exposed to, actively infected with, or recovered from COVID-19. The repertoires were made available in a free public database intended to serve as a resource for research on the immune response to SARS-CoV-2. Samples were obtained from the ongoing ImmuneRACE study (first 160 participants) and from over a thousand subjects provided by 6 global collaborators. The sample metadata nearly always contained a de-identified subject ID, COVID-19 status, age in years and sex. Where available, HLA class I and class II types were obtained from metadata supplied by the sample provider rather than from assay-based typing. Here is what the overall study found, with its caveats: The quantity of clinical and demographic metadata differed by source and by participant and was supplied without curation.

Collaborating institutions collected whole blood in K2EDTA tubes following their own protocols. For TCRbeta analysis, collaborators shipped samples in one of three forms: frozen whole blood, isolated PBMCs, or DNA extracted from either of those sample types. Details on this clone: Its recognized antigen is unknown. No much larger clone exists at a distance of one base, and base qualities are not known.

TCRbeta CDR3 regions were amplified from genomic DNA using the immunoSEQ Assay, a bias-controlled multiplex PCR. The original pipeline was this. Nucleated cell counts per sample were estimated from amplification of reference gene primers within the assay. To quantify the absolute abundance of each unique TCRbeta CDR3 rearrangement, sequence reads were collapsed and filtered. For each sample, productive Simpson clonality was calculated as the square root of Simpson's diversity index across productive rearrangements. TCRdb took over this immuneACCESS table, retaining in-frame rearrangements with V and J assigned. Such tables are incomplete; in checked studies, under half of the missing clones stem from an unresolved V gene, and the remainder is unexplained. Clone size and V and J calls were adopted from that table, with D and trimming inferred from the DNA. The sample has about 170,000 clones on record, roughly nine tenths of them singletons. Around 24% of the sample belongs to the ten largest clones.

CDR1 is given as LNHDA and CDR2 as SQIVND, both from the germline V gene (reference sequence). The CDR3 measures 13 amino acids from cysteine to phenylalanine. Of the read, only the CDR3 DNA is kept; its 39 bases are in frame from base 1. Deletion took 5 bases off V and 7 bases off J, with a span of 14 bases between the germline ends. Input material: peripheral blood. The receptor comes from a man in his fifties or sixties with acute or convalescent COVID-19. This receptor chain uses TRBV19 and TRBJ1-1; TRBD1 is possibly the D segment (6 matching bases). This receptor carries the CDR3 CASSRTTGFEAFF. The nucleotides read TGTGCCAGTAGTCGAACGACAGGTTTTGAAGCTTTCTTT.